This TCR beta chain was retrieved from a study of blood T cell repertoires in COVID-19. As for this clone: The same CDR3 can be traced to other DNA sequences in this sample.

This CDR3 is built from 16 residues. Looked up from germline, CDR1 is MNHEY and CDR2 is SVGEGT. With 6 bases clipped from V and 4 bases from J, the junction kept 11 bases outside the gene matches. Produced via immunoSEQ multiplex PCR; TCRdb's table is partial and in-frame only. The sample has under 400,000 clones, more than 70% seen once; the top ten hold less than 11%. The V gene is TRBV6-2 or TRBV6-3, the J gene TRBJ2-7; TRBD2 matches 11 bases. This TCR came from a woman aged 30 to 39 with COVID-19, enrolled during active disease. Sequencing was performed on peripheral blood. CDR3 sequence: CASSSMTSGNSYEQYF. The CDR3 nucleotides read TGTGCCAGCAGCTCCATGACTAGCGGGAATTCGTACGAGCAGTACTTC.